The rows below give T cell receptor beta chains drawn from one sample of a study of blood T cell repertoires in COVID-19. The protocol was immunoSEQ multiplex PCR, while the TCRdb copy is restricted to in-frame clones and leaves out a portion. The sample has 90,000 to 130,000 clones, 82% seen once; the top ten hold approximately 17%. The sample comprised peripheral blood. The origin of the receptors is a woman between 55 and 75 years old with acute or convalescent COVID-19. Both conserved end residues are part of each CDR3. The D gene is left open where the match is weak. Rows give clone size only sometimes, using once, few, many, or a class for an expanded clone.

V	length	D	size	J	CDR3	DNA
TRBV11-2	11	.	once	TRBJ1-6	CASSSNSPLHF	TGTGCCAGCAGCTCAAATTCACCCCTCCACTTT
TRBV23-1	17	TRBD1	.	TRBJ2-7	CASSPFLDRENPYEQYF	TGCGCCAGCAGTCCGTTCCTGGACAGGGAGAATCCCTACGAGCAGTACTTC
TRBV7-9	15	TRBD1	.	TRBJ2-5	CASSLGGTAQETQYF	TGTGCCAGCAGCTTAGGGGGGACAGCCCAAGAGACCCAGTACTTC
TRBV9	16	TRBD1	.	TRBJ2-4	CASSVGIGGGKNIQYF	TGTGCCAGCAGCGTAGGGATAGGGGGCGGCAAAAACATTCAGTACTTC
TRBV12-3/TRBV12-4	13	.	once	TRBJ1-1	CASSLGGGTEAFF	TGTGCCAGCAGTTTAGGGGGGGGCACTGAAGCTTTCTTT
TRBV28	16	.	.	TRBJ2-1	CASSFQRGAPYNEQFF	TGTGCCAGCAGTTTCCAACGGGGGGCCCCCTACAATGAGCAGTTCTTC
TRBV5-6	15	.	.	TRBJ2-3	CASTADSSSTDTQYF	TGTGCCAGCACCGCGGACAGTTCTAGCACAGATACGCAGTATTTT
TRBV2	12	.	.	TRBJ1-1	CASQGVNTEAFF	TGTGCCAGCCAAGGAGTGAACACTGAAGCTTTCTTT
TRBV27	16	TRBD2	.	TRBJ2-5	CASRGGAGGLQETQYF	TGTGCCAGCAGGGGGGGAGCGGGGGGCCTCCAAGAGACCCAGTACTTC
TRBV29-1	11	.	.	TRBJ2-5	CSVDPRETQYF	TGCAGCGTTGACCCGCGAGAGACCCAGTACTTC
TRBV11-2	15	TRBD1	.	TRBJ1-1	CASSLQGQPNTEAFF	TGTGCCAGCAGCTTACAGGGACAGCCGAACACTGAAGCTTTCTTT
TRBV9	17	TRBD2	few	TRBJ2-5	CASSVGSGGLGKETQYF	TGTGCCAGCAGCGTAGGTTCGGGGGGGCTGGGGAAAGAGACCCAGTACTTC
TRBV5-1	16	TRBD1	once	TRBJ2-6	CASSLDRSTGANVLTF	TGCGCCAGCAGCCTGGACAGGTCTACCGGGGCCAACGTCCTGACTTTC
TRBV24-1	13	.	.	TRBJ2-3	CATSDLRVDTQYF	TGTGCCACCAGTGATTTGAGAGTTGATACGCAGTATTTT
TRBV6-5	14	TRBD1	.	TRBJ2-7	CASRAGQGPREQYF	TGTGCCAGCAGAGCGGGACAGGGGCCGAGGGAGCAGTACTTC
TRBV6-5	13	.	few	TRBJ1-4	CASGGVALEKLFF	TGTGCCAGCGGGGGGGTGGCTTTGGAAAAACTGTTTTTT
TRBV27	14	.	once	TRBJ1-3	CASKGQPSGNTIYF	TGTGCCAGCAAAGGACAGCCCTCTGGAAACACCATATATTTT
TRBV6-4	12	.	.	TRBJ2-1	CASSEGLGEQFF	TGTGCCAGCAGTGAGGGGCTTGGTGAGCAGTTCTTC
TRBV21-1	16	.	.	TRBJ2-2	CASILGGQGAPGELFF	TGTGCCAGCATTCTAGGGGGACAGGGGGCCCCCGGGGAGCTGTTTTTT
TRBV20-1	11	TRBD1	.	TRBJ2-4	CSAGDRAIQYF	TGCAGTGCTGGGGACAGGGCCATTCAGTACTTC
TRBV2	15	TRBD1	few	TRBJ1-4	CASSYTGTGNEKLFF	TGTGCCAGCAGTTATACCGGGACAGGGAATGAAAAACTGTTTTTT
TRBV10-3	14	.	.	TRBJ1-2	CAISADYGDYGYTF	TGTGCCATCAGTGCCGACTACGGAGACTATGGCTACACCTTC
TRBV3-1/TRBV3-2	13	.	few	TRBJ2-5	CASSQLPGETQYF	TGTGCCAGCAGCCAACTCCCAGGAGAGACCCAGTACTTC
TRBV29-1	15	.	few	TRBJ2-3	CSVEDHDRRTDTQYF	TGCAGCGTTGAAGATCATGACAGGCGCACAGATACGCAGTATTTT
TRBV5-1	13	.	.	TRBJ2-1	CASSPRTANEQFF	TGCGCCAGCAGCCCAAGGACAGCCAATGAGCAGTTCTTC
TRBV7-9	15	.	.	TRBJ1-6	CASSLVQGYNSPLHF	TGTGCCAGCAGCTTAGTGCAGGGGTATAATTCACCCCTCCACTTT
TRBV7-3	13	.	.	TRBJ2-3	CASSFTSSDTQYF	TGTGCCAGCAGCTTTACAAGTTCAGATACGCAGTATTTT
TRBV4-3	16	.	once	TRBJ1-6	CASSQRPGHSNSPLHF	TGCGCCAGCAGCCAACGTCCGGGACACAGCAATTCACCCCTCCACTTT